Shown below are 10 T cell receptor beta chains from a single sample sequenced in a study of T-cell memory formation after mild COVID-19. MiXCR was run by TCRdb on the 5' RACE reads, yielding one entry per CDR3 protein. This table holds roughly 480,000 distinct CDR3 sequences, approximately 23% found once. The specimen was PBMCs or a T cell subset sorted from them (not recorded which). The receptors stem from an adult woman who had mild COVID-19 (a few samples of this study predate the infection). Cell type and time point are not known.

The rearrangement joins TRBV10-3 to TRBJ1-4, with 7 positions matching TRBD1. The CDR3 covers 16 residues. The ends lost 6 bases at V and 8 bases at J; junction bases unmatched: 15. Germline V CDR1 and CDR2: ENHRY, SYGVKD. This chain's CDR3 is CAIRLTGKPLREKLFF. The CDR3 DNA reads TGTGCCATCAGGCTGACAGGGAAGCCCCTCCGCGAAAAACTGTTTTTT.

The genes are TRBV11-2 and TRBJ1-3; D is ambiguous. The CDR3 totals 15 residues. The V and J ends lost 4 bases and 1 base respectively, with 11 bases between them. The germline V gene has CDR1 SGHAT and CDR2 FQNNGV. CDR3 sequence (DNA): TGTGCCAGCAGCTGGTCGAAAGGGTCTGGAAACACCATATATTTT. Amino acid sequence: CASSWSKGSGNTIYF.

J is TRBJ2-3 and V is TRBV6-6; 9 nucleotides match TRBD1. Germline assignment: CDR1 MNHNY and CDR2 SVGAGI (reference sequence). V lost 8 bases and J lost 0; bases outside the gene matches: 3. The CDR3 runs 14 residues. The DNA for the CDR3 is TGTGCCAGCGGGACAGGGTTGAGCACAGATACGCAGTATTTT. Amino acid sequence: CASGTGLSTDTQYF.

CDR3 sequence (DNA): TGCAGTGCTGGGGGACTAGCGGGGGGGCCCTGGCCCGGGAATGAGCAGTTCTTC. This codes for CSAGGLAGGPWPGNEQFF. The J gene is TRBJ2-1, the V gene TRBV20-1; 16 bases are shared with TRBD2. V lost 5 bases and J lost 7; bases outside the gene matches: 14. The CDR3 runs to 18 residues. Per germline, CDR1 DFQATT and CDR2 SNEGSKA (reference sequence).

The rearrangement uses TRBV5-6 and TRBJ2-7; TRBD1 is a possible D gene (6 bases). From germline, CDR1 is SGHDT and CDR2 YYEEEE. The V gene lost 0 bases and the J gene lost 2 bases, with 12 bases spanning the gap. CDR3 length: 15 residues. CDR3 bases: TGTGCCAGCAGCTTGGTGGGCAGGGGAACCTACGAGCAGTACTTC. Amino acids: CASSLVGRGTYEQYF.

The gene calls are TRBV9 and TRBJ2-3, with D possibly matching TRBD2 (6 bases). Per germline, CDR1 SGDLS and CDR2 YYNGEE. V lost 0 bases and J 3 bases, leaving 17 bases between the germline ends. The CDR3 spans 17 residues. Here the CDR3 reads CASSVASLATITDTQYF. CDR3 bases: TGTGCCAGCAGCGTAGCCTCCCTAGCGACTATAACAGATACGCAGTATTTT. Variable domain in full (rest from reference TRBV9 and TRBJ2-3): DSGVTQTPKHLITATGQRVTLRCSPRSGDLSVYWYQQSLDQGLQFLIQYYNGEERAKGNILERFSAQQFPDLHSELNLSSLELGDSALYFCASSVASLATITDTQYFGPGTRLTVL.

This chain uses TRBV12-3 or TRBV12-4 with TRBJ1-1, with D perhaps matching TRBD1 (5 bases). The germline V and J ends were trimmed by 4 bases and 10 bases, with 19 bases remaining between them. CDR3 length: 14 residues. CDR3 sequence: CASSSRDPPGAAFF. DNA of the CDR3: TGTGCCAGCAGTTCCCGGGACCCGCCCGGGGCAGCTTTCTTT.

The rearrangement links TRBV12-3 or TRBV12-4 to TRBJ2-2; 7 bases line up with TRBD2. J lost 6 bases, V lost 1 base, and 5 bases had no gene match. CDR3 length equals 15 residues. CDR3 bases: TGTGCCAGCAGTTTAGGGCGGGAGAGGGCCGGGGAGCTGTTTTTT. Translated: CASSLGRERAGELFF.

The J gene is TRBJ2-7, the V gene TRBV10-3; the D is unclear. The ends were cut back, 3 bases at V and 0 bases at J, with 6 bases in the middle. CDR3 length: 13 amino acids. CDR1 ENHRY and CDR2 SYGVKD come from the germline V gene. The CDR3, as DNA: TGTGCCATCAGTGAAGGTCCCTCCTACGAGCAGTACTTC. Translating gives CAISEGPSYEQYF.

This clonotype appeared a few times. The chain recombines TRBV5-4 with TRBJ1-1; D is ambiguous. The CDR3 is 12 residues long. The V end lost 0 bases, the J end lost 7 bases, and 7 bases lay between the germline ends. Per germline, CDR1 SGHNT and CDR2 YYREEE (reference sequence). CDR3 amino acids: CASSLDSNEAFF. DNA of the CDR3: TGTGCCAGCAGCTTGGATTCCAATGAAGCTTTCTTT.